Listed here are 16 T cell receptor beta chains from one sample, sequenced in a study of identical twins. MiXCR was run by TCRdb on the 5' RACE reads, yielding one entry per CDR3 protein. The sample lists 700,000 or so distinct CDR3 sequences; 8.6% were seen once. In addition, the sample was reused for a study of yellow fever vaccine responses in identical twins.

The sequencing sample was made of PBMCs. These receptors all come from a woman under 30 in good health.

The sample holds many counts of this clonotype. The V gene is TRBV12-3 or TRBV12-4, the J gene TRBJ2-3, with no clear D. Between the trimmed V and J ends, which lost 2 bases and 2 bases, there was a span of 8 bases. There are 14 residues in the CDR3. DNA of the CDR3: TGTGCCAGCAGTTTATGGACCCCCACAGATACGCAGTATTTT. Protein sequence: CASSLWTPTDTQYF.

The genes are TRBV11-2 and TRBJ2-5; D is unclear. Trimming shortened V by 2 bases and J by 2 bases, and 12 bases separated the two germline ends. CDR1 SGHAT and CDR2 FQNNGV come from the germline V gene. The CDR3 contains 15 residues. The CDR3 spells CASSLSRGQQETQYF. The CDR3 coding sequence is TGTGCCAGCAGCTTATCACGAGGCCAGCAAGAGACCCAGTACTTC.

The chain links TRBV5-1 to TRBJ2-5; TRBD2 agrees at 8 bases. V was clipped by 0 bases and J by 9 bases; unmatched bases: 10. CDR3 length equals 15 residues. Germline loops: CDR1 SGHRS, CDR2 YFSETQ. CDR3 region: CASSLGAREVEAQYF. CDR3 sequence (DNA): TGCGCCAGCAGCTTGGGAGCGCGGGAGGTCGAGGCCCAGTACTTC.

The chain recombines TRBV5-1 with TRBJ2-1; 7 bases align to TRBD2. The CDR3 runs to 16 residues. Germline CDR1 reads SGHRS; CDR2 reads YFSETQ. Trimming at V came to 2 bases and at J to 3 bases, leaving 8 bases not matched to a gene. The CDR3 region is CASSLTPGLNYNEQFF. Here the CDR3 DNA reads TGCGCCAGCAGCTTAACCCCGGGACTAAACTACAATGAGCAGTTCTTC. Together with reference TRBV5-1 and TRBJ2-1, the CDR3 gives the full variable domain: KAGVTQTPRYLIKTRGQQVTLSCSPISGHRSVSWYQQTPGQGLQFLFEYFSETQRNKGNFPGRFSGRQFSNSRSEMNVSTLELGDSALYLCASSLTPGLNYNEQFFGPGTRLTVL.

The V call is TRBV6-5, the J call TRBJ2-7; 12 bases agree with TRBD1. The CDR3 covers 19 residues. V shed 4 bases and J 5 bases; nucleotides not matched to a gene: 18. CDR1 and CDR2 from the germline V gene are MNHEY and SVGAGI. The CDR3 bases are TGTGCCAGCAGTTTCCCAAGTACCGGGACAGGGGGCCGTGTGGACGAGCAGTACTTC. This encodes CASSFPSTGTGGRVDEQYF.

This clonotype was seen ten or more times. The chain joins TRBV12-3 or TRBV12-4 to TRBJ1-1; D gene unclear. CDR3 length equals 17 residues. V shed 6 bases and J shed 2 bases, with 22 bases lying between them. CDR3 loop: CASSLWSWVQINTEAFF. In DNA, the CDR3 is TGTGCCAGCAGCTTATGGTCTTGGGTACAGATTAACACTGAAGCTTTCTTT.

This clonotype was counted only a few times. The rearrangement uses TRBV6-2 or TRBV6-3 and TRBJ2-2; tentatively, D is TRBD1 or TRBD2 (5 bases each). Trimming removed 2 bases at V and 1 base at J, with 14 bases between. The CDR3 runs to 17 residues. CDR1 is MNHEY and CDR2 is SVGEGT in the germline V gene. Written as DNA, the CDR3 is TGTGCCAGCAGTTACCAGTATAGGGGAGTGAACACCGGGGAGCTGTTTTTT. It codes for CASSYQYRGVNTGELFF.

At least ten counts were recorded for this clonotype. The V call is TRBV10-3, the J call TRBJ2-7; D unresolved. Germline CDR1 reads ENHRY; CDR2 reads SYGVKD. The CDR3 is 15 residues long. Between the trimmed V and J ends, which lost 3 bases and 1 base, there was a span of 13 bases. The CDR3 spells CAISEPVESSYEQYF. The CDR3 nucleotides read TGTGCCATCAGTGAACCGGTCGAATCTTCCTACGAGCAGTACTTC.

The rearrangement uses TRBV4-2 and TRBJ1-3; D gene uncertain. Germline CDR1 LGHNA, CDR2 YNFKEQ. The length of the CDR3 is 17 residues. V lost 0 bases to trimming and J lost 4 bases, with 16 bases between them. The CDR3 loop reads CASSQDPMTLGGNTIYF. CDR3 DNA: TGTGCCAGCAGCCAAGATCCCATGACCCTCGGCGGAAACACCATATATTTT.

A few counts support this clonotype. CDR3: CASSILEGYEQYF. CDR3 DNA: TGCGCCAGCAGCATCCTGGAGGGCTACGAGCAGTACTTC. The chain couples TRBV5-1 to TRBJ2-7, with a weak D call TRBD2 (6 bases). V shed 4 bases and J shed 3 bases, with 11 bases lying between them. This CDR3 has 13 amino acids. Germline V gene data show CDR1 as SGHRS and CDR2 as YFSETQ.

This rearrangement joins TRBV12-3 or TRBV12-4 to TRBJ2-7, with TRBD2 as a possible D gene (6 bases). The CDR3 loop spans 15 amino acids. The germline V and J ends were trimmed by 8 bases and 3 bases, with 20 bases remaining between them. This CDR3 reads CASSLVGSGIYEQYF. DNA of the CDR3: TGTGCCAGCTCTCTCGTGGGTAGCGGTATCTACGAGCAGTACTTC.

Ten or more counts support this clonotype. The CDR3, as DNA: TGTGCCAGCAGTCGTTCGACTAGCCATGAGCAGTTCTTC. Protein product: CASSRSTSHEQFF. The J gene is TRBJ2-1, the V gene TRBV6-1, with 7 positions matching TRBD2. Germline CDR1 and CDR2: MNHNS and SASEGT. The CDR3 length is 13 residues. Losses at the gene ends were 5 bases for V and 8 bases for J; bases not matched to a gene: 6.

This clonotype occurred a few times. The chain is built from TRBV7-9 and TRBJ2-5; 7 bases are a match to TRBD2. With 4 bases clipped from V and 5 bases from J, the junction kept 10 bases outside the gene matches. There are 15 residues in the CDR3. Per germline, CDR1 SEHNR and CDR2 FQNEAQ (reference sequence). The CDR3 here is CASSSDGGSIETQYF. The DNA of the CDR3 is TGTGCCAGCAGCTCGGACGGCGGGAGCATCGAGACCCAGTACTTC.

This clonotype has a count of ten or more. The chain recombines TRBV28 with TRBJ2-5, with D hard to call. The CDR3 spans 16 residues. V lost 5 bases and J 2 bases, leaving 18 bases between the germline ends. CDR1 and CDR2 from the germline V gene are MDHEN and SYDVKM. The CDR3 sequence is CASSLLGAGPQETQYF. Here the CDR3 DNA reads TGTGCCAGCAGTCTCCTTGGAGCCGGGCCTCAAGAGACCCAGTACTTC.

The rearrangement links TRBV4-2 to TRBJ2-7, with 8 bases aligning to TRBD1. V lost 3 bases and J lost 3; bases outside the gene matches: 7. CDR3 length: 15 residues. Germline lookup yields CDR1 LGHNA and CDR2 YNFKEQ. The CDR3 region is CASSHSGTGLYEQYF. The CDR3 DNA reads TGTGCCAGCAGCCACTCCGGGACAGGTCTCTACGAGCAGTACTTC.

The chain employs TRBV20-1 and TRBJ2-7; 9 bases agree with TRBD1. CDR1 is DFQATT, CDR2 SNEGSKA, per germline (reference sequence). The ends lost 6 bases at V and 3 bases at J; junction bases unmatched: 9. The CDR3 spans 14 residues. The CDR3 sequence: CSAPLGDRVYEQYF. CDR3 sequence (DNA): TGCAGTGCCCCCCTGGGGGACAGGGTCTACGAGCAGTACTTC.